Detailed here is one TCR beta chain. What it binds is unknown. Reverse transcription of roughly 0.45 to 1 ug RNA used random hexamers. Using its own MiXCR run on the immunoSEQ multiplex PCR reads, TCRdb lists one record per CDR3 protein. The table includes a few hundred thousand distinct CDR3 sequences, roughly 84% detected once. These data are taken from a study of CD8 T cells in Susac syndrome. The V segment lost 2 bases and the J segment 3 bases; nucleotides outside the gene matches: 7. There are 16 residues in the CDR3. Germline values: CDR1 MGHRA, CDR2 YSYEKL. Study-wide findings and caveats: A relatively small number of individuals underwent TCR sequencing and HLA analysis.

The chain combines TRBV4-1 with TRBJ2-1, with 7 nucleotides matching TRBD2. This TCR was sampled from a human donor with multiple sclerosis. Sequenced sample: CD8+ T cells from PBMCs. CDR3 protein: CASSQPRLADYNEQFF. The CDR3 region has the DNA TGCGCCAGCAGCCAACCCCGACTAGCAGACTACAATGAGCAGTTCTTC.